Following are 4 T cell receptor beta chains from one sample sequenced in a study of blood T cell repertoires in COVID-19. Some clones are missing from TCRdb's copy, which holds only in-frame ones; the method was immunoSEQ multiplex PCR. The sample yields 330,000 or so clones, about 91% seen once. Specimen: peripheral blood. Receptors were obtained from a man aged 25 to 40 with COVID-19, enrolled during active disease.

The V call is TRBV3-1 (or the pseudogene TRBV3-2), the J call TRBJ2-5; 8 positions agree with TRBD1. After removal of 5 bases from V and 5 bases from J, the junction contained 7 bases not matched to a gene. Germline V CDR1 and CDR2: LGHDT, YNNKEL (reference sequence). This CDR3 is 14 amino acids long. CDR3 sequence: CASSGHRGEETQYF. DNA for the CDR3: TGTGCCAGCAGCGGACACAGGGGGGAGGAGACCCAGTACTTC.

This clone showed up just once. This sequence joins TRBV3-1 (or the pseudogene TRBV3-2) and TRBJ2-3; D perhaps matches TRBD2 (6 bases). Trimming cost V 2 bases and J 3 bases, with 18 bases left between them. This CDR3 is built from 17 residues. Germline CDR1 reads LGHDT; CDR2 reads YNNKEL (reference sequence). The CDR3 DNA reads TGTGCCAGCAGCCAACATTGGAGGGGCCTGACTACAGATACGCAGTATTTT. The encoded protein is CASSQHWRGLTTDTQYF.

The chain couples TRBV12-5 to TRBJ2-7; D ambiguous. Germline CDR1 LGHNT, CDR2 FRNRAP. CDR3 length: 16 amino acids. The V end lost 0 bases, the J end lost 0 bases, and 12 bases lay between the germline ends. CDR3 coding DNA: TGTGCTAGTGGTTTGGTACTCCAGGCAAGCTCCTACGAGCAGTACTTC. Amino acids: CASGLVLQASSYEQYF.

Turning to this clone: An end of the junction does not agree with germline; a read error may underlie this. V and J are TRBV5-1 and TRBJ1-5, with unresolved D. CDR3 length: 15 residues. Germline V gene data show CDR1 as SGHRS and CDR2 as YFSETQ. CDR3 sequence reads: CASRLDPAGNQPQHF. The DNA for the CDR3 is TGCGCCAGCAGATTGGACCCGGCGGGCAATCAGCCCCAGCATTTT.